Presented here are 3 T cell receptor beta chains from one specimen sequenced in a study of shared clonotypes between healthy human individuals. Measured with immunoSEQ multiplex PCR; TCRdb has only the in-frame clones, and not every one. The data contain about 580,000 clones, 95% to 98% of them singletons. Naive CD8 cells were CD45RO-negative, positively selected for CCR7, excluding terminally differentiated effector memory CD45RA+ cells. Sample: naive CD8+ T cells sorted from blood. All receptors come from a man aged 25-45 years in good health.

This CDR3 is CASSLGRSGKFEQYF. CDR3 bases: TGTGCCAGCAGCTTAGGTCGTAGCGGGAAGTTCGAGCAGTACTTC. The chain carries TRBV7-6 and TRBJ2-7, with TRBD2 identical over 8 bases. The ends lost 1 base at V and 6 bases at J; junction bases unmatched: 8. In germline, CDR1 is SGHVS, CDR2 FNYEAQ. CDR3 length: 15 residues.

This chain links TRBV7-9 with TRBJ2-3, with D possibly being TRBD1 or TRBD2 (6 bases each). Germline V lookup: CDR1 SEHNR, CDR2 FQNEAQ (reference sequence). The CDR3 consists of 15 residues. Trimming stripped 5 bases from V and 3 bases from J, with 15 bases between. This CDR3 reads CASSGEGGRTDTQYF. The DNA for the CDR3 is TGTGCCAGCAGCGGAGAGGGGGGTCGGACAGATACGCAGTATTTT.

The chain employs TRBV5-1 and TRBJ2-2; D possibly corresponds to TRBD1 (6 bases). Between the trimmed V and J ends, which lost 0 bases and 6 bases, there was a span of 9 bases. CDR3 length: 14 amino acids. CDR1 SGHRS and CDR2 YFSETQ come from the germline V gene. CDR3 bases: TGCGCCAGCAGCTTGGAGGGGGTTCCCGGGGAGCTGTTTTTT. Translated, it gives CASSLEGVPGELFF.